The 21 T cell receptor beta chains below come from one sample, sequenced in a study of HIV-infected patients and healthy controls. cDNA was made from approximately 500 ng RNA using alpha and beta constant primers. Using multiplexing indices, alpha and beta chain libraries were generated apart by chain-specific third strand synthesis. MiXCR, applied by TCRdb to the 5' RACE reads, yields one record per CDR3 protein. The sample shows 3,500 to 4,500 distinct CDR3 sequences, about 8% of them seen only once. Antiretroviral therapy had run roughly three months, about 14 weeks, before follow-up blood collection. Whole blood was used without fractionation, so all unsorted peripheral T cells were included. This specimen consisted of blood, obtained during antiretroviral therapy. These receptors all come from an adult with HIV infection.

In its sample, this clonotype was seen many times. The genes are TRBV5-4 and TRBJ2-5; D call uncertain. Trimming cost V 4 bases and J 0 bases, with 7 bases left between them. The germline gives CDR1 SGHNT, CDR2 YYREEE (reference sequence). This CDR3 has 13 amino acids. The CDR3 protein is CASSLEYQETQYF. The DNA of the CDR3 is TGTGCCAGCAGCCTGGAGTACCAAGAGACCCAGTACTTC.

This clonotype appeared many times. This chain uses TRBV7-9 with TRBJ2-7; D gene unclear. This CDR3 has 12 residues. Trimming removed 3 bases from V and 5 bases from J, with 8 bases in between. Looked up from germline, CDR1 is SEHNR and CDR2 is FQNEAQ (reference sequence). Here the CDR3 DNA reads TGTGCCAGCAGCTTCTTGGCCCACGAGCAGTACTTC. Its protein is CASSFLAHEQYF.

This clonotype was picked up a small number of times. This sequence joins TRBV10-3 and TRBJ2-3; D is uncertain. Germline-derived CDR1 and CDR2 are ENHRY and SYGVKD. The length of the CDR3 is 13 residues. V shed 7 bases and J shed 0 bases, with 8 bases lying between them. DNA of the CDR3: TGTGCCATCACCGCTCTCAGCACAGATACGCAGTATTTT. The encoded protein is CAITALSTDTQYF.

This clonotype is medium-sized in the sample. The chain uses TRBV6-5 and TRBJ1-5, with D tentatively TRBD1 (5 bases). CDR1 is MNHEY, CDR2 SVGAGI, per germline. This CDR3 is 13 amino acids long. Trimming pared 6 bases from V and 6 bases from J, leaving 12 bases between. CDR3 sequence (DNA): TGTGCCAGCAGCCACGGGACGGGTCAGCCCCAGCATTTT. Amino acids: CASSHGTGQPQHF.

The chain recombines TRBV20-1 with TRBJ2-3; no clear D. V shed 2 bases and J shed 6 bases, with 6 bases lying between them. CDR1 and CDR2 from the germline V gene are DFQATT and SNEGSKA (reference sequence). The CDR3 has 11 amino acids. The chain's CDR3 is CSARPGDTQYF. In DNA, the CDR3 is TGCAGTGCTAGACCCGGGGATACGCAGTATTTT.

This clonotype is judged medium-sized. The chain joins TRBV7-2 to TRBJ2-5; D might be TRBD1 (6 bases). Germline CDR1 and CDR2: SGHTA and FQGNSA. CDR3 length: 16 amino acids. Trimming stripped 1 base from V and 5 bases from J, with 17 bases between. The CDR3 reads CASSLGRNRAYETQYF. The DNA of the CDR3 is TGTGCCAGCAGCTTAGGAAGAAACAGGGCGTACGAGACCCAGTACTTC.

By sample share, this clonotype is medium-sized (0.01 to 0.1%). The CDR3 coding sequence is TGTGCCAGCAGGCCCGACACAGATACGCAGTATTTT. Translated, it gives CASRPDTDTQYF. The V and J genes are TRBV12-3 or TRBV12-4 and TRBJ2-3; D ambiguous. The CDR3 spans 12 residues. Trimming pared 6 bases from V and 2 bases from J, leaving 6 bases between.

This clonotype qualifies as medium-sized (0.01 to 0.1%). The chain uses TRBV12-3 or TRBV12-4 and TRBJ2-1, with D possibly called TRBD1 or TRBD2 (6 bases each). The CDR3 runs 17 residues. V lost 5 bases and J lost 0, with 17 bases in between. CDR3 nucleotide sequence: TGTGCCAGCAGTAACCCGGGGGCGGGGAGCTCCTACAATGAGCAGTTCTTC. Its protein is CASSNPGAGSSYNEQFF.

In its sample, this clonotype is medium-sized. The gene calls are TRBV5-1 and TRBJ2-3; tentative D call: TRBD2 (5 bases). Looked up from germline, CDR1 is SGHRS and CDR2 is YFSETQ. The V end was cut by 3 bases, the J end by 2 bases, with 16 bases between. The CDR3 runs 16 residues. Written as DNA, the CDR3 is TGCGCCAGCAGCTCCCCGGGTAGCGCGCCCACAGATACGCAGTATTTT. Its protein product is CASSSPGSAPTDTQYF.

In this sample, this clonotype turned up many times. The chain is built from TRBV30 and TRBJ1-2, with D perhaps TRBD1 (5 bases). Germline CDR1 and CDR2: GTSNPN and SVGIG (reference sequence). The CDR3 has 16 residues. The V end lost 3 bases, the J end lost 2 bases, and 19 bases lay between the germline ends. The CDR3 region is CAWSKPGGGKNYGYTF. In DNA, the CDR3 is TGTGCCTGGAGCAAGCCCGGTGGGGGAAAGAACTATGGCTACACCTTC.

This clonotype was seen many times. The CDR3 sequence: CASSPIKGNEQFF. For the CDR3, the DNA is TGTGCCAGCAGCCCGATCAAGGGCAATGAGCAGTTCTTC. The gene calls are TRBV6-5 and TRBJ2-1; no firm D call. This CDR3 contains 13 residues. Trimming cost V 6 bases and J 6 bases, with 12 bases left between them. Germline CDR1 is MNHEY and CDR2 is SVGAGI.

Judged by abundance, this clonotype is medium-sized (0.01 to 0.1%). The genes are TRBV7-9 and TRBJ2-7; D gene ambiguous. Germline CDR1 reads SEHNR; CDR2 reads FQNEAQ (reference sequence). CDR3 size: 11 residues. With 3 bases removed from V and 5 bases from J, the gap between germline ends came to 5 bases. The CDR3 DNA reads TGTGCCAGCAGCTTGTGGGACGAGCAGTACTTC. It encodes CASSLWDEQYF.

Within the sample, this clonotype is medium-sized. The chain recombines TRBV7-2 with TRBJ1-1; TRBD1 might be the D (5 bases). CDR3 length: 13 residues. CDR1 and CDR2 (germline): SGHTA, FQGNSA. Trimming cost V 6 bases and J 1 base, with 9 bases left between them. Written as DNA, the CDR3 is TGTGCCAGCAGTCGGGGGGGGAACACTGAAGCTTTCTTT. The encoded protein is CASSRGGNTEAFF.

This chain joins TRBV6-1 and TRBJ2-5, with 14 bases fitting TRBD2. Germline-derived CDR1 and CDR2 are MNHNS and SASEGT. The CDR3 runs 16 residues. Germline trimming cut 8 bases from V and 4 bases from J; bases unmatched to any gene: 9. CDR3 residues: CASVGLAGGMLETQYF. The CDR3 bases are TGTGCCAGCGTTGGACTAGCGGGGGGAATGTTAGAGACCCAGTACTTC.

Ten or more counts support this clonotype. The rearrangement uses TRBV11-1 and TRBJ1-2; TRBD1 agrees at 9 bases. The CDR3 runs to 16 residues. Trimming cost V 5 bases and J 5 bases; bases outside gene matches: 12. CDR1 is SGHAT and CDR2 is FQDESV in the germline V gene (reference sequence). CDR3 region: CASSNTATGGEYGYTF. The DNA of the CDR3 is TGTGCCAGCAGCAACACCGCCACAGGGGGCGAGTATGGCTACACCTTC. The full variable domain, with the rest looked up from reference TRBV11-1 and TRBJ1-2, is EAEVAQSPRYKITEKSQAVAFWCDPISGHATLYWYRQILGQGPELLVQFQDESVVDDSQLPKDRFSAERLKGVDSTLKIQPAELGDSAMYLCASSNTATGGEYGYTFGSGTRLTVV.

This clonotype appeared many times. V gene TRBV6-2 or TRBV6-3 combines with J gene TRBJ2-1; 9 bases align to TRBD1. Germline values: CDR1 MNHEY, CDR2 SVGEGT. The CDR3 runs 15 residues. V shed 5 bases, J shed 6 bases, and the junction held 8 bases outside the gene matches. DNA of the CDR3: TGTGCCAGCAGTAAAAGGACAGGGGTCCTCAATGAGCAGTTCTTC. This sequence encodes CASSKRTGVLNEQFF.

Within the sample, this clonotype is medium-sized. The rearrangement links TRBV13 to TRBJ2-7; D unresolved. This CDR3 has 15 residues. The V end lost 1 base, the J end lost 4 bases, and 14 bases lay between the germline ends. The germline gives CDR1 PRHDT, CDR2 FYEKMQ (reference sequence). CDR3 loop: CASSLDQVTGYEQYF. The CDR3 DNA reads TGTGCCAGCAGCTTAGATCAGGTGACCGGGTACGAGCAGTACTTC.

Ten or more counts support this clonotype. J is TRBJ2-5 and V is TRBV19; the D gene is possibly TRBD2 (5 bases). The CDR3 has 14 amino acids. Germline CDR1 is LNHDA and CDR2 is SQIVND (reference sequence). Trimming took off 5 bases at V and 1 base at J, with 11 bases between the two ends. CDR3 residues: CASSLHRGQETQYF. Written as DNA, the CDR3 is TGTGCCAGTAGTCTACACCGGGGCCAAGAGACCCAGTACTTC.

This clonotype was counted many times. CDR3 coding DNA: TGTGCCAGCAGTCCGTTTAGCGGGGGCCTCTACAATGAGCAGTTCTTC. Protein sequence: CASSPFSGGLYNEQFF. The chain combines TRBV6-5 with TRBJ2-1; the match to TRBD2 covers 9 bases. The trim removed 5 bases at V and 3 bases at J, leaving 8 bases unmatched. The CDR3 runs 16 residues. Germline lookup yields CDR1 MNHEY and CDR2 SVGAGI.

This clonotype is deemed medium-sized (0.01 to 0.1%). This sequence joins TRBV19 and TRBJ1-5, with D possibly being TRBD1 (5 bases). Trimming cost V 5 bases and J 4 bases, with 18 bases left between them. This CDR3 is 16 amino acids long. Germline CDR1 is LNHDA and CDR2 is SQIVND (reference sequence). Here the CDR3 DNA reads TGTGCCAGTAGTGCCCAGGAGGGGCCAGAAAATCAGCCCCAGCATTTT. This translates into CASSAQEGPENQPQHF.

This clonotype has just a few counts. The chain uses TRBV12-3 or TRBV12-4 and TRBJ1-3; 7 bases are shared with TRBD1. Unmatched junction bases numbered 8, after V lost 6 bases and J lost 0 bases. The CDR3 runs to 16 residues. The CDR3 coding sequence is TGTGCCAGCAGGCAGACAGGGTCCTTCTCTGGAAACACCATATATTTT. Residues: CASRQTGSFSGNTIYF.